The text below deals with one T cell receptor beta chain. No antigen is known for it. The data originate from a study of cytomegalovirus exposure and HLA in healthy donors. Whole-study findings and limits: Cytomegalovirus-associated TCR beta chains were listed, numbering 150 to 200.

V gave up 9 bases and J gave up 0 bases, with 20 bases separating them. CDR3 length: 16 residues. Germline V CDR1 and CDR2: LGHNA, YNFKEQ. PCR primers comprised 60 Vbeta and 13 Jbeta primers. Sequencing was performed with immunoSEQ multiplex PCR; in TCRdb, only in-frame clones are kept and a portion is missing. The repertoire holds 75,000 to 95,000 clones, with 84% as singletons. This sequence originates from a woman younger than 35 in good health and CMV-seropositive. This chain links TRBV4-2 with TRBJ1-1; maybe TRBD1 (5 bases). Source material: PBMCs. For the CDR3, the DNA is TGTGCCAGTACCAGTGGGGGGGGTTTTATGAACACTGAAGCTTTCTTT. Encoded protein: CASTSGGGFMNTEAFF.